Listed below are T cell receptor beta chains from one sample, sequenced in a study of molecular identifiers for immune sequencing clone quantification. TCRdb ran MiXCR on the PCR reads and lists one entry per CDR3 protein. The sample lists about 60,000 distinct CDR3 sequences, around 20% occurring once. Material for sequencing was naive CD8+ T cells from blood, with Jurkat cell RNA spiked in. The receptors come from a human donor in good health. Some libraries in this study had Jurkat cell RNA spiked in. CDR3s include the opening cysteine and the closing phenylalanine or tryptophan. The D gene is left open where the match is weak. The listing skips clone size in some rows; elsewhere it reads once, few, many or a size class.

size	D	V	J	DNA	CDR3
many	TRBD2	TRBV27	TRBJ2-7	TGTGCCAGCAGTTTTCAGTCCCTGGCGGGAGCCTACGAGCAGTACTTC	CASSFQSLAGAYEQYF
many	TRBD2	TRBV20-1	TRBJ2-3	TGCAGTGCTAGAGGACTAGCGGGAGCCCATCGCACAGATACGCAGTATTTT	CSARGLAGAHRTDTQYF
many	TRBD2	TRBV6-1	TRBJ2-2	TGTGCCAGCAGTGCCCACCCCCTAGCGGGAGGCCCCACCGGGGAGCTGTTTTTT	CASSAHPLAGGPTGELFF
many	.	TRBV13	TRBJ2-1	TGTGCCAGCAGCTCGGAAGGACTCAACAATGAGCAGTTCTTC	CASSSEGLNNEQFF
many	.	TRBV4-2	TRBJ1-4	TGTGCCAGCAGCAGGGATGGAGAAAAACTGTTTTTT	CASSRDGEKLFF
many	.	TRBV7-9	TRBJ2-7	TGTGCCAGCAGCCGGGACCTTTACGAGCAGTACTTC	CASSRDLYEQYF
many	.	TRBV9	TRBJ2-2	TGTGCCAGCAGCGTAGTAGAGTACACCGGGGAGCTGTTTTTT	CASSVVEYTGELFF
.	.	TRBV7-9	TRBJ2-1	TGTGCCAGCAGCTTAGAGGGGAGTCCCCTATACAATGAGCAGTTCTTC	CASSLEGSPLYNEQFF
many	.	TRBV29-1	TRBJ2-2	TGCAGCGCCCCAGGGAACACCGGGGAGCTGTTTTTT	CSAPGNTGELFF
.	.	TRBV5-6	TRBJ2-7	TGTGCCAGCACCGGCAGGGAAAACTACGAGCAGTACTTC	CASTGRENYEQYF